The 28 T cell receptor beta chains in this list originate from one sample, sequenced in a study of cytomegalovirus exposure and HLA in healthy donors. The study ran its PCR with 60 Vbeta and 13 Jbeta primers. The assay was immunoSEQ multiplex PCR, and TCRdb's table has in-frame clones only and misses some. Among over 85,000 clones, under 85% were seen once, and the ten largest hold roughly 2%. Sequenced sample: PBMCs. The receptors stem from a man aged 35 to 55 in good health and CMV-seronegative.

The rearrangement uses TRBV30 and TRBJ2-7; D is ambiguous. The V end lost 2 bases, the J end lost 6 bases, and 8 bases lay between the germline ends. Looked up from germline, CDR1 is GTSNPN and CDR2 is SVGIG (reference sequence). This CDR3 has 11 residues. The CDR3 sequence is CAWSRNTEQYF. In DNA, the CDR3 is TGTGCCTGGAGTCGTAACACCGAGCAGTACTTC.

The V and J genes are TRBV11-3 and TRBJ2-5, with 7 bases lining up with TRBD1. The J call may be faulty, since TRBJ2-7 better matches the DNA end. Germline values: CDR1 SGHNT, CDR2 YENEEA. The CDR3 totals 13 residues. CDR3 sequence: CASSRGQSYEQYF. CDR3 in DNA: TGTGCCAGCAGCCGGGGACAGTCCTACGAGCAGTACTTC.

This clone has a handful of counts. V gene TRBV5-5 combines with J gene TRBJ2-2, with unresolved D. This CDR3 is built from 12 residues. Trimming took 6 bases from V and 6 from J, leaving 9 bases between them. CDR1 is SGHKS, CDR2 YYEKEE, per germline (reference sequence). CDR3 coding DNA: TGTGCCAGCACCTCTCCGGCCGGGGAGCTGTTTTTT. Encoded protein: CASTSPAGELFF.

The gene calls are TRBV6-5 and TRBJ2-7; 7 bases agree with TRBD1. The CDR3 is made up of 14 amino acids. V was pared by 7 bases and J by 2 bases, with 8 bases of the junction left unmatched. Germline lookup yields CDR1 MNHEY and CDR2 SVGAGI. The CDR3 loop is CASISDRAPYEQYF. CDR3 in DNA: TGTGCCAGCATCAGTGACAGGGCCCCCTACGAGCAGTACTTC.

For this clone: Different DNA sequences within this sample yield the same CDR3. The CDR3 nucleotides read TGTGCCTGGAGTTCCGGGACAGGTATAATAAGAGCCTTCTTT. Translated, it gives CAWSSGTGIIRAFF. The chain recombines TRBV30 with TRBJ1-1, with 8 nucleotides matching TRBD1. The CDR3 is 14 residues long. Germline trimming cut 2 bases from V and 14 bases from J; bases unmatched to any gene: 16. CDR1 and CDR2 from the germline V gene are GTSNPN and SVGIG (reference sequence).

V gene TRBV5-6 combines with J gene TRBJ1-5; TRBD1 matches 7 bases. Germline V gene sequence: CDR1 SGHDT, CDR2 YYEEEE. There are 14 residues in the CDR3. Trimming took 3 bases from V and 5 from J; bases not matched to a gene: 5. In nucleotides, the CDR3 is TGTGCCAGCAGCTCGGGACAGAGATATCAGCCCCAGCATTTT. Encoded protein: CASSSGQRYQPQHF.

The rearrangement uses TRBV7-9 and TRBJ2-3; D perhaps matches TRBD1 (6 bases). The CDR3 has 14 amino acids. V lost 6 bases, J lost 6 bases, and 16 bases lay in between. Germline V gene data show CDR1 as SEHNR and CDR2 as FQNEAQ (reference sequence). CDR3 amino acids: CASRFDRNGDTQYF. The CDR3 coding sequence is TGTGCCAGCAGGTTCGACAGGAATGGGGATACGCAGTATTTT.

The chain couples TRBV9 to TRBJ2-2, with 11 bases matching TRBD2. The CDR3 has 16 residues. Germline CDR1 SGDLS, CDR2 YYNGEE. The ends lost 3 bases at V and 5 bases at J; junction bases unmatched: 6. CDR3 sequence: CASSAQLAGDTGELFF. CDR3 sequence (DNA): TGTGCCAGCAGCGCACAACTAGCGGGAGATACCGGGGAGCTGTTTTTT.

The chain combines TRBV5-1 with TRBJ2-5; 7 bases fit TRBD1. The V gene's germline CDR1 is SGHRS and CDR2 YFSETQ. V trimming: 3 bases; J trimming: 0 bases; junction bases outside the gene matches: 5. The CDR3 is made up of 15 amino acids. The CDR3 spells CASSSARGNQETQYF. CDR3 in DNA: TGCGCCAGCAGCTCCGCCAGGGGGAACCAAGAGACCCAGTACTTC.

The chain links TRBV2 to TRBJ2-2; 7 bases line up with TRBD2. This CDR3 region has 15 residues. The J segment lost 1 base and the V segment lost 8 bases, leaving 7 bases of the junction unmatched. CDR1 and CDR2 from the germline V gene are SNHLY and FYNNEI. As DNA, the CDR3 is TGTGCCAGCGGGGGGGTAGCAGTGAACACCGGGGAGCTGTTTTTT. This codes for CASGGVAVNTGELFF.

In regard to this clone: The germline gene is not matched at one end of the junction; a read error may be the cause. The CDR3 nucleotides are TGTTCCAGCAGCTTACCACTGGGCGAGCAGTTCTTC. This translates into CSSSLPLGEQFF. The genes are TRBV7-9 and TRBJ2-1; no firm D call. This CDR3 comprises 12 residues. From germline, CDR1 is SEHNR and CDR2 FQNEAQ (reference sequence).

The rearrangement joins TRBV5-8 to TRBJ2-1; 10 bases are shared with TRBD1. From germline, CDR1 is SGHTS and CDR2 YDEGEE. Unmatched junction bases numbered 10, after V lost 2 bases and J lost 8 bases. The CDR3 is made up of 16 amino acids. CDR3 in amino acids: CASSLGRQGARDEQFF. CDR3 nucleotides: TGTGCCAGCAGCTTAGGCCGACAGGGGGCGAGGGATGAGCAGTTCTTC.

This clone showed up just once. The chain links TRBV5-5 to TRBJ2-5; 7 positions agree with TRBD1. The germline V gene encodes CDR1 SGHKS and CDR2 YYEKEE (reference sequence). Losses at the gene ends were 5 bases for V and 1 base for J; bases not matched to a gene: 11. The length of the CDR3 is 16 residues. The CDR3 region is CASSYPTGPVQETQYF. In DNA form, the CDR3 reads TGTGCCAGCAGTTACCCGACAGGGCCGGTCCAAGAGACCCAGTACTTC.

This clone came up once. The chain has TRBV4-3 and TRBJ2-7; D is perhaps TRBD1 (6 bases). The CDR3 spans 17 residues. Per the germline V gene, CDR1 is LGHNA and CDR2 is YSLEER. Trimming took 0 bases from V and 1 from J, leaving 16 bases between them. CDR3 loop: CASSQDPLSGTSYEQYF. The CDR3 DNA is TGCGCCAGCAGCCAAGATCCACTCTCCGGGACATCCTACGAGCAGTACTTC.

V is TRBV6-4 and J is TRBJ2-1; tentatively, D is TRBD2 (6 bases). Germline CDR1 reads MRHNA; CDR2 reads SNTAGT. The CDR3 is 16 residues long. The germline V and J ends were trimmed by 6 bases and 2 bases, with 17 bases remaining between them. The CDR3 bases are TGTGCCAGCAGCATCACCGGGACTGACGCCTACAATGAGCAGTTCTTC. It yields the protein CASSITGTDAYNEQFF.

This chain uses TRBV7-2 with TRBJ2-5; TRBD2 might be the D (7 bases). The CDR3 contains 14 residues. Trimming shortened V by 3 bases and J by 4 bases, and 12 bases separated the two germline ends. Germline-derived CDR1 and CDR2 are SGHTA and FQGNSA. CDR3 amino acids: CASSFGGARETQYF. In DNA, the CDR3 is TGTGCCAGCAGCTTTGGGGGGGCTCGAGAGACCCAGTACTTC.

The chain combines TRBV5-1 with TRBJ1-4; tentative D call: TRBD1 (6 bases). The CDR3 runs to 13 residues. V dropped 4 bases and J dropped 6 bases, with 10 bases sitting between them. Germline CDR1 SGHRS, CDR2 YFSETQ. In DNA, the CDR3 is TGCGCCAGCAGCCTCAGGGGACATGAAAAACTGTTTTTT. It yields the protein CASSLRGHEKLFF. The full variable domain, its missing parts supplied by reference TRBV5-1 and TRBJ1-4, is KAGVTQTPRYLIKTRGQQVTLSCSPISGHRSVSWYQQTPGQGLQFLFEYFSETQRNKGNFPGRFSGRQFSNSRSEMNVSTLELGDSALYLCASSLRGHEKLFFGSGTQLSVL.

CDR3 amino acids: CASSIGGAGEETQYF. The CDR3 DNA reads TGCGCCAGCAGCATCGGGGGGGCCGGTGAGGAGACCCAGTACTTC. The chain recombines TRBV5-1 with TRBJ2-5, with 8 bases identical to TRBD2. This CDR3 contains 15 residues. Trimming cost V 4 bases and J 5 bases; bases outside gene matches: 10. The germline gives CDR1 SGHRS, CDR2 YFSETQ.

V is TRBV5-4 and J is TRBJ2-1, with TRBD2 matching over 12 bases. The ends lost 2 bases at V and 9 bases at J; junction bases unmatched: 15. The CDR3 sequence is 18 residues long. Germline-derived CDR1 and CDR2 are SGHNT and YYREEE (reference sequence). In DNA, the CDR3 is TGTGCCAGCAGCTTCCCAGCCGGGACTAGCGGGTCCTTGGGTGAGCAGTTCTTC. As protein: CASSFPAGTSGSLGEQFF.

This clone turned up a few times. The rearrangement uses TRBV7-2 and TRBJ1-1, with a weak D call TRBD1 (5 bases). CDR3 size: 15 residues. Between the trimmed V and J ends, which lost 2 bases and 5 bases, there was a span of 15 bases. In germline, CDR1 is SGHTA, CDR2 FQGNSA. CDR3 sequence: CASSLNPPGRTEAFF. CDR3 DNA sequence: TGTGCCAGCAGCTTAAACCCTCCAGGGCGGACTGAAGCTTTCTTT.

CDR3 loop: CASSERTGSTDTQYF. CDR3 sequence (DNA): TGTGCCAGCAGCGAAAGGACAGGTAGCACAGATACGCAGTATTTT. The chain recombines TRBV9 with TRBJ2-3; 7 nucleotides agree with TRBD1. The germline CDR1 and CDR2 sequences are SGDLS and YYNGEE. This CDR3 contains 15 residues. V trimming: 3 bases; J trimming: 0 bases; junction bases outside the gene matches: 4.

V usage is TRBV5-1 and J usage is TRBJ2-7; D might be TRBD2 (6 bases). Germline V gene sequence: CDR1 SGHRS, CDR2 YFSETQ. Trimming took 4 bases from V and 0 from J, leaving 11 bases between them. The CDR3 contains 14 residues. CDR3 in amino acids: CASSVDGSSYEQYF. CDR3 bases: TGCGCCAGCAGCGTGGACGGGAGCTCCTACGAGCAGTACTTC.

This sequence joins TRBV4-1 and TRBJ1-2; D uncertain. CDR1 and CDR2 from the germline V gene are MGHRA and YSYEKL. The CDR3 is made up of 16 amino acids. V lost 1 base to trimming and J lost 3 bases, with 15 bases between them. The CDR3 nucleotides are TGCGCCAGCAGCCAAGCCCCTCCCAGCGCTCACTATGGCTACACCTTC. It translates to CASSQAPPSAHYGYTF.

The V gene is TRBV27, the J gene TRBJ1-5; D gene uncertain. Trimming took off 0 bases at V and 0 bases at J, with 6 bases between the two ends. Germline lookup yields CDR1 MNHEY and CDR2 SMNVEV (reference sequence). This CDR3 comprises 15 residues. CDR3 residues: CASSLSLYSNQPQHF. CDR3 DNA: TGTGCCAGCAGTTTATCGCTATATAGCAATCAGCCCCAGCATTTT.

The chain joins TRBV9 to TRBJ2-5, with D possibly TRBD2 on 6 matching bases. The assigned J gene may be wrong: the sequence end matches TRBJ2-7 better. Per the germline V gene, CDR1 is SGDLS and CDR2 is YYNGEE. The CDR3 extends over 14 amino acids. This chain's CDR3 is CASSSGDWYYEQYF. DNA of the CDR3: TGTGCCAGCAGCTCCGGGGACTGGTATTACGAGCAGTACTTC.

This clone showed up just a few times. V and J are TRBV5-1 and TRBJ1-6; D is possibly TRBD1 (5 bases). This CDR3 is built from 12 residues. Trimming took 3 bases from V and 7 from J, leaving 5 bases between them. Germline V lookup: CDR1 SGHRS, CDR2 YFSETQ. CDR3 sequence reads: CASSSGNSPLHF. In DNA, the CDR3 is TGCGCCAGCAGCTCAGGGAATTCACCCCTCCACTTT.

This clone turned up a few times. The chain combines TRBV19 with TRBJ2-1, with 12 nucleotides matching TRBD2. Germline loops: CDR1 LNHDA, CDR2 SQIVND (reference sequence). V was clipped by 7 bases and J by 5 bases; unmatched bases: 9. The CDR3 totals 16 residues. CDR3 coding DNA: TGTGCCAGTATGGCTAGCGGGAGGGCCTTTAACAATGAGCAGTTCTTC. Protein: CASMASGRAFNNEQFF.

This clone has just one count. DNA of the CDR3: TGCGCCAGCAGCCAACCCGCGAAGGGGCGTGGTGATACGCAGTATTTT. Protein product: CASSQPAKGRGDTQYF. This chain joins TRBV4-1 and TRBJ2-3; TRBD1 might be the D (5 bases). Germline V gene data show CDR1 as MGHRA and CDR2 as YSYEKL. This CDR3 is 16 amino acids long. The V gene lost 2 bases and the J gene lost 6 bases, with 18 bases spanning the gap.